This is a list of T cell receptor beta chains from one sample in a study of blood T cell repertoires in COVID-19. Sequencing used immunoSEQ multiplex PCR; TCRdb keeps in-frame clones, though not all of them. The sample records about 150,000 clones, roughly 81% being singletons. Sequencing input: peripheral blood. The receptors come from a woman of 80 years or more with COVID-19, enrolled during active disease. Each CDR3 is given with its conserved first and last residue. D genes are given only for firm matches. Not all rows give a size; the values are once, few, many and, for expanded clones, a class.

TRBJ2-5 | . | TRBV19 | once | CASSTTGLRETQYF | TGTGCCAGTAGTACGACAGGTCTTCGGGAGACCCAGTACTTC
TRBJ2-7 | . | TRBV20-1 | . | CSAEYTEEQYF | TGCAGTGCAGAATACACCGAAGAGCAGTACTTC
TRBJ2-2 | TRBD1 | TRBV5-1 | . | CASSLVRSGQGKAGELFF | TGCGCCAGCAGCTTGGTGCGTTCAGGACAGGGGAAGGCCGGGGAGCTGTTTTTT
TRBJ1-1 | . | TRBV6-5 | . | CASSYSYRATEAFF | TGTGCCAGCAGTTACTCGTACAGGGCCACTGAAGCTTTCTTT
TRBJ2-5 | TRBD1 | TRBV7-7 | . | CASSLGLRGPQETQYF | TGTGCCAGCAGCTTGGGCCTCAGGGGGCCCCAAGAGACCCAGTACTTC
TRBJ2-7 | . | TRBV27 | . | CASSKLVTHEQYF | TGTGCCAGCAGTAAGCTAGTAACCCACGAGCAGTACTTC
TRBJ2-7 | . | TRBV28 | . | CASRPGPAYEQYF | TGTGCCAGCAGGCCGGGTCCAGCCTACGAGCAGTACTTC
TRBJ2-3 | TRBD1 | TRBV10-3 | . | CAISAGQGTTDTQYF | TGTGCCATCAGTGCAGGACAGGGAACTACAGATACGCAGTATTTT
TRBJ2-2 | . | TRBV2 | . | CASSPSEGELFF | TGTGCCAGCAGTCCCTCGGAGGGGGAGCTGTTTTTT
TRBJ1-4 | TRBD1 | TRBV18 | . | CASSPRDRAGATNEKLFF | TGTGCCAGCTCACCTCGGGACAGGGCTGGGGCAACTAATGAAAAACTGTTTTTT
TRBJ1-1 | . | TRBV21-1 | . | CASSRRWGQGARHQMNTEAFF | .
TRBJ2-7 | . | TRBV7-9 | . | CASSRSYEQYF | TGTGCCAGCAGCCGGAGCTACGAGCAGTACTTC
TRBJ2-5 | . | TRBV1 | . | CTSSPRSASGRELCIETQYF | TGCACCAGCAGCCCTCGAAGCGCTAGCGGGAGGGAACTGTGTATCGAGACCCAGTACTTC
TRBJ2-3 | TRBD1 | TRBV28 | . | CASSLTGGGGTDTQYF | TGTGCCAGCAGTTTGACAGGGGGCGGAGGCACAGATACGCAGTATTTT
TRBJ2-2 | . | TRBV5-1 | . | CASSSRTGELFF | TGCGCCAGCAGCAGCCGAACCGGGGAGCTGTTTTTT
TRBJ1-5 | . | TRBV6-1 | . | CASSERGNQPQHF | TGTGCCAGCAGTGAACGGGGCAATCAGCCCCAGCATTTT
TRBJ2-7 | TRBD2 | TRBV2 | . | CASNQGLAGDPYEQYF | TGTGCCAGCAACCAAGGGCTAGCGGGGGACCCCTACGAGCAGTACTTC
TRBJ1-2 | . | TRBV6-5 | few | CASRPTGGGYTF | TGTGCCAGCAGGCCGACCGGGGGAGGCTACACCTTC
TRBJ2-1 | TRBD2 | TRBV5-1 | . | CASSPGLAGLNEQFF | TGCGCCAGCAGCCCGGGGCTAGCGGGGCTAAATGAGCAGTTCTTC
TRBJ1-4 | . | TRBV20-1 | . | CSALEKEKLFF | TGCAGTGCGCTAGAGAAAGAAAAACTGTTTTTT
TRBJ2-3 | TRBD1 | TRBV27 | . | CASGRDRVIDTQYF | TGTGCCAGCGGGCGGGACAGGGTTATAGATACGCAGTATTTT
TRBJ2-1 | . | TRBV9 | . | CASSVGGRRILSRNEQFF | TGTGCCAGCAGCGTAGGAGGAAGGAGGATACTCTCTCGGAATGAGCAGTTCTTC
TRBJ2-7 | TRBD1 | TRBV28 | . | CASSYGTGGYEQYF | TGTGCCAGCAGTTATGGGACAGGGGGATACGAGCAGTACTTC
TRBJ2-7 | TRBD2 | TRBV9 | . | CASSVASSGGAGEQYF | TGTGCCAGCAGCGTAGCTTCTAGCGGGGGGGCGGGCGAGCAGTACTTC
TRBJ2-1 | TRBD2 | TRBV4-3 | . | CASSLIAGGSGEQFF | TGCGCCAGCAGCCTCATAGCGGGGGGGTCTGGGGAGCAGTTCTTC
TRBJ2-1 | TRBD2 | TRBV5-1 | few | CASTIGLAGDNEQFF | TGCGCCAGCACCATAGGACTAGCGGGGGACAATGAGCAGTTCTTC
TRBJ2-6 | . | TRBV27 | . | CASSQISGANVLTF | TGTGCCAGCAGCCAGATTTCTGGGGCCAACGTCCTGACTTTC
TRBJ2-2 | . | TRBV15 | few | CATSSGRNTGELFF | TGTGCCACCAGCAGTGGCAGGAACACCGGGGAGCTGTTTTTT
TRBJ2-3 | TRBD2 | TRBV9 | . | CASSVRGGTTDTQYF | TGTGCCAGCAGCGTAAGGGGAGGGACCACAGATACGCAGTATTTT
TRBJ2-7 | TRBD1 | TRBV5-1 | . | CASSTTGGSYEQYF | TGCGCCAGCAGCACCACAGGGGGGTCCTACGAGCAGTACTTC